These T cell receptor beta chains were read from a single sample in a study of blood T cell repertoires in COVID-19. Assay: immunoSEQ multiplex PCR; the TCRdb copy retains only in-frame clones and omits some. In the table there are 85,000 to 95,000 clones, about three quarters of which are singletons. Sequenced: peripheral blood. These receptor sequences come from a man aged 70-80 years with acute or convalescent COVID-19. CDR3s include the opening cysteine and the closing phenylalanine or tryptophan. The D gene is left open where the match is weak. For some rows the clone size is stated as once, few or many, or as a class when expanded; others skip it.

cdr3_aa	cdr3_nt	clone_size	cdr3_length	d_call	j_call	v_call
CASSLWTENTEAFF	TGTGCCAGCAGCCTTTGGACAGAGAACACTGAAGCTTTCTTT	-	14	-	TRBJ1-1	TRBV3-1/TRBV3-2
CSARELTEAFF	TGCAGTGCTAGAGAACTCACTGAAGCTTTCTTT	-	11	-	TRBJ1-1	TRBV20-1
CASSAQYFSGTGYNTIYF	TGTGCCAGCAGTGCCCAGTATTTCTCCGGGACAGGGTACAACACCATATATTTT	-	18	TRBD1	TRBJ1-3	TRBV25-1
CAIGTGKNIQYF	TGTGCCATTGGGACAGGGAAAAACATTCAGTACTTC	-	12	TRBD1	TRBJ2-4	TRBV12-3/TRBV12-4
CASSFHRDNQPQHF	TGTGCCAGCAGCTTTCACAGAGACAATCAGCCCCAGCATTTT	few	14	-	TRBJ1-5	TRBV5-5
CASSQVPGEAQPQHF	TGCGCCAGCAGCCAAGTGCCGGGGGAGGCTCAGCCCCAGCATTTT	-	15	-	TRBJ1-5	TRBV4-1
CASSIADRANTEAFF	TGTGCCAGTAGTATCGCCGACAGGGCTAACACTGAAGCTTTCTTT	-	15	TRBD1	TRBJ1-1	TRBV19
CASSARRDFQETQYF	TGTGCCAGCAGTGCCCGCCGGGACTTCCAAGAGACCCAGTACTTC	-	15	-	TRBJ2-5	TRBV2
CASTPPGLNTEAFF	TGTGCCAGCACCCCCCCGGGTTTGAACACTGAAGCTTTCTTT	-	14	-	TRBJ1-1	TRBV2
CATSDRGRSGYTF	TGTGCCACCAGTGACAGGGGGCGTAGTGGCTACACCTTC	once	13	TRBD1	TRBJ1-2	TRBV24-1
CATSDSPGQSSGANVLTF	TGTGCCACCAGTGATTCCCCCGGACAGAGTTCTGGGGCCAACGTCCTGACTTTC	-	18	-	TRBJ2-6	TRBV24-1
CASSFNRQGEAFF	TGTGCCAGCAGCTTTAATAGACAGGGTGAAGCTTTCTTT	-	13	TRBD1	TRBJ1-1	TRBV7-3
CASSLASGGRRDTQYF	TGTGCCAGCAGCTTAGCTAGCGGGGGGCGACGGGATACGCAGTATTTT	-	16	TRBD2	TRBJ2-3	TRBV7-2
CASSPGVGNQPQHF	TGTGCCAGCAGCCCAGGGGTCGGCAATCAGCCCCAGCATTTT	-	14	-	TRBJ1-5	TRBV5-4
CASRFGPGELFF	TGTGCCAGCAGGTTTGGGCCCGGGGAGCTGTTTTTT	once	12	-	TRBJ2-2	TRBV7-9
CASSSTISDRGGTDTQYF	TGTGCCAGCAGCTCCACCATTTCAGACAGGGGGGGCACAGATACGCAGTATTTT	-	18	TRBD1	TRBJ2-3	TRBV7-9
CASSLVGAANTEAFF	TGCGCCAGCAGCTTGGTAGGGGCTGCGAACACTGAAGCTTTCTTT	-	15	-	TRBJ1-1	TRBV5-1
CASSVEGVYYNEQFF	TGTGCCAGCAGCGTAGAGGGGGTTTATTACAATGAGCAGTTCTTC	once	15	-	TRBJ2-1	TRBV9
CASSVGTGGKNIQYF	TGTGCCAGCAGCGTCGGGACAGGGGGTAAAAACATTCAGTACTTC	few	15	TRBD1	TRBJ2-4	TRBV5-4
CSADPGHRYDPQANYGYTF	TGCAGCGCCGATCCGGGACACAGGTACGACCCTCAAGCTAACTATGGCTACACCTTC	-	19	-	TRBJ1-2	TRBV29-1
CASSLRTVYSNQPQHF	TGTGCCAGCAGTTTGCGGACAGTATATAGCAATCAGCCCCAGCATTTT	-	16	-	TRBJ1-5	TRBV6-2/TRBV6-3
CASSLRRGSNYGYTF	TGTGCCAGCAGTTTAAGAAGGGGGTCTAACTATGGCTACACCTTC	-	15	-	TRBJ1-2	TRBV28